This is a list of T cell receptor beta chains from one sample in a study of blood T cell repertoires in COVID-19. Sequencing was performed with immunoSEQ multiplex PCR; in TCRdb, only in-frame clones are kept and a portion is missing. The data contain 100,000 to 150,000 clones, over 60% of them singletons. Sequenced material: peripheral blood. The source of these receptors is a woman between 65 and 79 years old with acute or convalescent COVID-19. Both conserved end residues are part of each CDR3. The D gene is left open where the match is weak. The size of a clone is reported for some rows only, either as once, few or many, or as a class for expanded clones.

size: many; V: TRBV27; D: TRBD1; J: TRBJ1-1; DNA: TGTGCCAGCAGTGCGTACAGGACAGGGATGAACACTGAAGCTTTCTTT; CDR3: CASSAYRTGMNTEAFF
size: -; V: TRBV6-5; D: TRBD1; J: TRBJ1-5; DNA: TGTGCCAGCAGTTGGACAGGGGGGGATCAGCCCCAGCATTTT; CDR3: CASSWTGGDQPQHF
size: -; V: TRBV24-1; D: TRBD2; J: TRBJ2-6; DNA: TGTGCCACCAGTGATCATAGCGGGGCCATCCCCTCTGGGGCCAACGTCCTGACTTTC; CDR3: CATSDHSGAIPSGANVLTF
size: -; V: TRBV28; D: TRBD1; J: TRBJ2-1; DNA: TGTGCCAGCAGTTTAGAAGGGGGCGGCGATGAGCAGTTCTTC; CDR3: CASSLEGGGDEQFF
size: -; V: TRBV2; D: -; J: TRBJ2-3; DNA: TGTGCCAGCAGCGGGCAGGGGAAGGATACGCAGTATTTT; CDR3: CASSGQGKDTQYF
size: -; V: TRBV4-1; D: TRBD2; J: TRBJ2-3; DNA: TGCGCCAGCAGCCAAGGTTTGATAGCTAGCGGGAGAAGCACAGATACGCAGTATTTT; CDR3: CASSQGLIASGRSTDTQYF
size: -; V: TRBV5-4; D: -; J: TRBJ2-7; DNA: TGTGCCAGCAGTTCCGCCCGATCGGACGAGCAGTACTTC; CDR3: CASSSARSDEQYF
size: -; V: TRBV4-2; D: -; J: TRBJ2-1; DNA: TGTGCCAGCAGCCAAGATTTGAAGACTAACAATGAGCAGTTCTTC; CDR3: CASSQDLKTNNEQFF
size: -; V: TRBV6-6; D: -; J: TRBJ1-2; DNA: TGTGCCAGCAGTCCGTCCGGGACGCGGGGAGGCTACACCTTC; CDR3: CASSPSGTRGGYTF
size: -; V: TRBV6-5; D: TRBD1; J: TRBJ2-5; DNA: TGTGCCAGCAGTCCAGACAGGGGGAGGTCAGAGACCCAGTACTTC; CDR3: CASSPDRGRSETQYF
size: -; V: TRBV5-1; D: TRBD1; J: TRBJ1-2; DNA: TGCGCCAGCAGCCGACAGGGGGAAGACTATGGCTACACCTTC; CDR3: CASSRQGEDYGYTF
size: -; V: TRBV6-2/TRBV6-3; D: TRBD1; J: TRBJ1-2; DNA: TGTGCCAGCAGTTACTCGAGTACAGGGGGTGTACGGGATGGCTACACCTTC; CDR3: CASSYSSTGGVRDGYTF
size: -; V: TRBV28; D: TRBD1; J: TRBJ1-4; DNA: TGTGCCAGCAGTTTAACACCGGGACAGATCAATGAAAAACTGTTTTTT; CDR3: CASSLTPGQINEKLFF
size: once; V: TRBV12-5; D: TRBD1; J: TRBJ2-5; DNA: TGTGCTAGTGGTTTGAGTGACAGGGGTTGGGAGACCCAGTACTTC; CDR3: CASGLSDRGWETQYF
size: -; V: TRBV5-1; D: TRBD1; J: TRBJ2-5; DNA: TGCGCCAGCAGCAGAGACCGGGACAGGGACGAGACCCAGTACTTC; CDR3: CASSRDRDRDETQYF
size: -; V: TRBV27; D: TRBD1; J: TRBJ1-6; DNA: TGTGCCAGCAGTTTAGTGGGACAGGGGTCGTATTCACCCCTCCACTTT; CDR3: CASSLVGQGSYSPLHF
size: -; V: TRBV2; D: -; J: TRBJ2-3; DNA: TGTGCCAGCGGCACCGTTGCGGGGGCCTTCACAGATACGCAGTATTTT; CDR3: CASGTVAGAFTDTQYF
size: once; V: TRBV12-3/TRBV12-4; D: TRBD1; J: TRBJ1-2; DNA: TGTGCCAGCAGTGACAGGGCTTGGAATGGCTACACCTTC; CDR3: CASSDRAWNGYTF
size: -; V: TRBV15; D: -; J: TRBJ1-5; DNA: TGTGCCACCAGCATCGGGGGGGCCAGCAATCAGCCCCAGCATTTT; CDR3: CATSIGGASNQPQHF
size: -; V: TRBV2; D: TRBD1; J: TRBJ1-2; DNA: TGTGCCAGCAGCGGGACAGGAAGGGGCTACACCTTC; CDR3: CASSGTGRGYTF
size: -; V: TRBV5-5; D: TRBD1; J: TRBJ1-2; DNA: TGTGCCAGCAGCTCCCGACAGGGAAGCAACTATGGCTACACCTTC; CDR3: CASSSRQGSNYGYTF
size: -; V: TRBV3-1/TRBV3-2; D: TRBD2; J: TRBJ2-7; DNA: TGTGCCAGCAGCCAAGATCTCCCTCGGGGACTAGCGGGAACATACGAGCAGTACTTC; CDR3: CASSQDLPRGLAGTYEQYF
size: few; V: TRBV4-1; D: TRBD1; J: TRBJ2-2; DNA: TGCGCCAGCAGCCAATACAGGGGGCAAGAGCTGTTTTTT; CDR3: CASSQYRGQELFF
size: -; V: TRBV29-1; D: -; J: TRBJ1-1; DNA: TGCAGCCACCACTCGGGGGGTTCGGAAGCTTTCTTT; CDR3: CSHHSGGSEAFF
size: -; V: TRBV6-5; D: TRBD1; J: TRBJ1-1; DNA: TGTGCCAGTGAGAGACAGGGTTGGACTGAAGCTTTCTTT; CDR3: CASERQGWTEAFF
size: -; V: TRBV19; D: -; J: TRBJ2-7; DNA: TGTGCCAGTAGTACCACCCTCACAGGGAACGAGCAGTACTTC; CDR3: CASSTTLTGNEQYF
size: -; V: TRBV9; D: -; J: TRBJ1-2; DNA: TGTGCCAGCAGCCCCCGGTACACCTTC; CDR3: CASSPRYTF
size: -; V: TRBV3-1/TRBV3-2; D: TRBD2; J: TRBJ2-3; DNA: TGTGCCAGCGGACTAGCGGGGGCCCGACGAGCAGCAGATACGCAGTATTTT; CDR3: CASGLAGARRAADTQYF
size: once; V: TRBV5-6; D: -; J: TRBJ2-1; DNA: TGTGCCAGCAGGAGCTCCGGGACTGCCCTAGGAGAGCAGTTCTTC; CDR3: CASRSSGTALGEQFF
size: -; V: TRBV6-1; D: TRBD1; J: TRBJ1-3; DNA: TGTGCCAGCAGTGAAAGGGCAGGGGGCACTGGAAACACCATATATTTT; CDR3: CASSERAGGTGNTIYF
size: few; V: TRBV19; D: -; J: TRBJ1-5; DNA: TGTGCCAGTAGTATCCCCCTTGGGCATCAGCCCCAGCATTTT; CDR3: CASSIPLGHQPQHF
size: -; V: TRBV30; D: TRBD1; J: TRBJ2-3; DNA: TGTGCCTGGAGTCCGGGACAGGGGCAAATCACAGATACGCAGTATTTT; CDR3: CAWSPGQGQITDTQYF
size: -; V: TRBV9; D: TRBD2; J: TRBJ2-1; DNA: TGTGCCAGCAGCGTAGCTCGGACTAGCTGGATCTCCTACAATGAGCAGTTCTTC; CDR3: CASSVARTSWISYNEQFF
size: -; V: TRBV19; D: -; J: TRBJ2-5; DNA: TGTGCCAGTAGTATAGGGGGGGTACAAGAGACCCAGTACTTC; CDR3: CASSIGGVQETQYF
size: -; V: TRBV19; D: TRBD1; J: TRBJ1-2; DNA: TGTGCCAGTAGTGACTACAGGGGAGGCGGCTATGGCTACACCTTC; CDR3: CASSDYRGGGYGYTF
size: -; V: TRBV5-1; D: TRBD2; J: TRBJ2-2; DNA: TGCGCCAGCAGCTCCCCAGGGACTAGCGGGAACTGGGTCACCGGGGAGCTGTTTTTT; CDR3: CASSSPGTSGNWVTGELFF
size: -; V: TRBV10-3; D: TRBD1; J: TRBJ1-1; DNA: TGTGCCATCAGTGAAAGGGGGACAGGGAACACTGAAGCTTTCTTT; CDR3: CAISERGTGNTEAFF
size: -; V: TRBV5-1; D: -; J: TRBJ2-2; DNA: TGCGCCAGCACCATGTCGGGGGCGAACACCGGGGAGCTGTTTTTT; CDR3: CASTMSGANTGELFF
size: few; V: TRBV5-1; D: TRBD1; J: TRBJ2-3; DNA: TGCGCCAGCAGCTTGGTGGACAGGGGGAGAACAGATACGCAGTATTTT; CDR3: CASSLVDRGRTDTQYF
size: many; V: TRBV28; D: TRBD2; J: TRBJ2-5; DNA: TGTGCCAGCAGCCCACAGGGACTAGCGGGAGTTTCCCAAGAGACCCAGTACTTC; CDR3: CASSPQGLAGVSQETQYF
size: once; V: TRBV27; D: TRBD2; J: TRBJ2-7; DNA: TGTGCCAGCAGGCCCGGGACTAGCGGGGGACAAATTCGAGACGAGCAGTACTTC; CDR3: CASRPGTSGGQIRDEQYF
size: -; V: TRBV6-5; D: -; J: TRBJ1-2; DNA: TGTGCCGGGAGCGCAGGTAGCTATGGCTACACCTTC; CDR3: CAGSAGSYGYTF
size: -; V: TRBV6-5; D: TRBD1; J: TRBJ1-4; DNA: TGTGCCAGCAGTCAGGGGGTGTATAATGAAAAACTGTTTTTT; CDR3: CASSQGVYNEKLFF